Detailed here is one T cell receptor beta chain. The data belong to a study of blood T cell repertoires in COVID-19. Study at large: Whether acute or convalescent, the COVID-19 samples came from the United States, Italy and Spain. T cells, B-cell-depleted T cells, or PBMCs supplied cDNA or gDNA.

Original data processing: Amplified reference gene primers provided the basis for estimating nucleated cell counts. The repertoire was sequenced with immunoSEQ multiplex PCR; TCRdb's copy has only in-frame clones and lacks some. V and J calls and clone size are copied from that table; D and trimming were computed from the DNA. Seen here are tens of thousands of clones, approximately 82% observed once, and the top ten hold roughly 6.7%. V lost 3 bases to trimming and J lost 4 bases; unmatched junction nucleotides: 7. The CDR3 runs 15 residues. CDR1 is LGHNA, CDR2 YNFKEQ, per germline. The chain has TRBV4-2 and TRBJ1-2, with 8 bases lining up with TRBD1. The sample comprised peripheral blood. This TCR was sampled from a human donor in a cohort sampled during active COVID-19. The CDR3 loop reads CASSQPLGQGYGYTF. The CDR3 coding sequence is TGTGCCAGCAGCCAGCCTTTAGGACAGGGCTATGGCTACACCTTC.